These T cell receptor beta chains were read from a single sample in a study of shared clonotypes between healthy human individuals. Here immunoSEQ multiplex PCR was the method, and the copy in TCRdb shows in-frame clones only, minus some. The table shows millions of clones, with 90% to 95% occurring only once. Input material: naive CD4+ T cells from PBMCs. Every receptor here comes from a man younger than 35 in good health. Some clones in this sample may be carry-over from other donors' samples. CDR3s include the opening cysteine and the closing phenylalanine or tryptophan. Each record gives: V gene, J gene, D gene, clone size, CDR3 protein, CDR3 DNA. D genes are given only for firm matches. Expanded clones are given a class, and other clones once, few, many or no size at all.

TRBV7-9,TRBJ2-5,.,.,CASSLAGETQYF,TGTGCCAGCAGCTTAGCCGGGGAGACCCAGTACTTC
TRBV6-1,TRBJ2-1,TRBD1,.,CASRPGTGGDEQFF,TGTGCCAGCAGGCCAGGGACAGGCGGCGATGAGCAGTTCTTC
TRBV27,TRBJ1-5,.,.,CASSLPDSFYSNQPQHF,TGTGCCAGCAGTTTGCCAGACAGTTTCTATAGCAATCAGCCCCAGCATTTT
TRBV15,TRBJ2-6,.,.,CATSRDLISGANVLTF,TGTGCCACCAGCAGAGATCTGATCTCTGGGGCCAACGTCCTGACTTTC
TRBV11-1,TRBJ2-1,TRBD2,.,CASSSLGGLRGGVEQFF,TGTGCCAGCAGCTCTTTGGGTGGACTCCGGGGAGGGGTTGAGCAGTTCTTC
TRBV29-1,TRBJ1-5,.,.,CSVEWDSNQPQHF,TGCAGCGTTGAATGGGATAGCAATCAGCCCCAGCATTTT
TRBV5-4,TRBJ2-1,.,.,CASSLGGALDNEQFF,TGTGCCAGCAGCTTGGGGGGAGCCCTGGACAATGAGCAGTTCTTC
TRBV28,TRBJ2-7,.,.,CASSPTLVFHYEQYF,TGTGCCAGCAGTCCGACACTAGTTTTCCACTACGAGCAGTACTTC
TRBV5-1,TRBJ2-3,TRBD1,.,CASSFGTVIDTQYF,TGCGCCAGCAGCTTCGGGACAGTCATAGATACGCAGTATTTT
TRBV5-1,TRBJ2-2,.,.,CASSPTAPNTGELFF,TGCGCCAGCAGCCCGACAGCGCCGAACACCGGGGAGCTGTTTTTT
TRBV28,TRBJ1-3,.,.,CASVSGPGGRRNTIYF,TGTGCCAGCGTCTCTGGCCCCGGGGGCCGACGAAACACCATATATTTT
TRBV28,TRBJ2-7,TRBD2,.,CASSAVPGLAGGSYEQYF,TGTGCCAGCAGTGCGGTCCCGGGACTAGCGGGAGGTTCCTACGAGCAGTACTTC
TRBV2,TRBJ2-5,TRBD2,.,CASSESSGSRETQYF,TGTGCCAGCAGTGAATCTAGCGGGAGCAGAGAGACCCAGTACTTC
TRBV4-2,TRBJ1-2,.,.,CASSLRGGANYGYTF,TGTGCCAGCAGCCTGAGGGGGGGAGCTAACTATGGCTACACCTTC
TRBV7-9,TRBJ2-6,.,.,CASTFPGANVLTF,TGTGCCAGCACCTTCCCGGGGGCCAACGTCCTGACTTTC
TRBV25-1,TRBJ2-2,TRBD2,once,CASRGGSGTGELFF,TGTGCCAGCAGGGGAGGGAGCGGCACCGGGGAGCTGTTTTTT
TRBV27,TRBJ2-2,TRBD1,.,CASRPDRRRSTGELFF,TGTGCCAGCAGACCGGACAGGCGGCGTAGCACCGGGGAGCTGTTTTTT
TRBV27,TRBJ1-5,.,few,CASSLQWGNQPQHF,TGTGCCAGCAGTTTACAATGGGGCAATCAGCCCCAGCATTTT
TRBV29-1,TRBJ2-1,TRBD2,.,CSVGTSGSDEQFF,TGCAGCGTCGGGACTAGCGGGAGCGATGAGCAGTTCTTC
TRBV18,TRBJ2-7,.,.,CASSPQTAFNEQYF,TGTGCCAGCTCACCACAAACAGCCTTCAACGAGCAGTACTTC
TRBV30,TRBJ1-1,.,.,CAWSVRGVTEAFF,TGTGCCTGGAGTGTACGAGGGGTAACTGAAGCTTTCTTT
TRBV7-9,TRBJ2-5,TRBD1,.,CASSSKGQGPSGTQYF,TGTGCCAGCAGCTCGAAAGGACAGGGGCCATCGGGGACCCAGTACTTC
TRBV4-2,TRBJ2-1,.,.,CASSQVELASRNEQFF,TGTGCCAGCAGCCAAGTAGAACTAGCTAGCCGCAATGAGCAGTTCTTC
TRBV29-1,TRBJ2-5,.,.,CSVERVGETQYF,TGCAGCGTTGAGCGGGTTGGGGAGACCCAGTACTTC
TRBV10-3,TRBJ2-3,TRBD2,.,CAISEAQILAGGGTDTQYF,TGTGCCATCAGTGAGGCCCAAATCCTAGCGGGAGGTGGCACAGATACGCAGTATTTT
TRBV5-6,TRBJ1-4,.,.,CASSFGAGEKLFF,TGTGCCAGCAGCTTCGGAGCGGGAGAAAAACTGTTTTTT
TRBV6-5,TRBJ1-2,.,.,CASSYSTVQGYTF,TGTGCCAGCAGTTACTCAACGGTTCAAGGCTACACCTTC
TRBV28,TRBJ2-7,TRBD2,.,CASSLGAGLAGGGFFYEQYF,TGTGCCAGCAGTTTGGGAGCAGGACTAGCGGGAGGGGGATTTTTCTACGAGCAGTACTTC
TRBV5-5,TRBJ1-5,TRBD1,.,CASSLEGGRNQPQHF,TGTGCCAGCAGCTTGGAAGGGGGCCGCAATCAGCCCCAGCATTTT
TRBV19,TRBJ1-1,.,.,CASSIRQGGGTEAFF,TGTGCCAGTAGTATACGCCAGGGCGGGGGCACTGAAGCTTTCTTT
TRBV28,TRBJ2-1,.,once,CASSLWGHGEQFF,TGTGCCAGCAGTTTATGGGGGCACGGTGAGCAGTTCTTC